Presented here are 29 T cell receptor beta chains from one specimen sequenced in a study of neurological immune-mediated disorders. From the 5' RACE reads, TCRdb called clonotypes with MiXCR, one entry per CDR3 protein. The sample consists of tens of thousands of distinct CDR3 sequences, 2.6% of them appearing once. The source material was PBMCs. The origin of the receptors is a woman in her 30s with multiple sclerosis.

This clonotype has a count of ten or more. The chain joins TRBV4-3 to TRBJ2-3, with 7 bases matching TRBD2. With V trimmed by 1 base and J by 3 bases, 10 bases remained unmatched. The CDR3 covers 17 residues. Germline assignment: CDR1 LGHNA and CDR2 YSLEER. CDR3 nucleotides: TGCGCCAGCAGCCAAGTTGGGCCAGCGGGATGGACAGATACGCAGTATTTT. This translates into CASSQVGPAGWTDTQYF.

At least ten counts were recorded for this clonotype. This chain joins TRBV20-1 and TRBJ1-1; the match to TRBD1 covers 10 bases. Unmatched junction bases numbered 6, after V lost 2 bases and J lost 3 bases. Germline CDR1 DFQATT, CDR2 SNEGSKA (reference sequence). The length of the CDR3 is 15 residues. CDR3 coding DNA: TGCAGTGCTAGACTCTTGACAGGGGGCCACACTGAAGCTTTCTTT. Its translation is CSARLLTGGHTEAFF.

This chain links TRBV29-1 with TRBJ2-5; the match to TRBD1 covers 10 bases. With V trimmed by 4 bases and J by 5 bases, 4 bases remained unmatched. The CDR3 is 13 amino acids. The germline V gene encodes CDR1 SQVTM and CDR2 ANQGSEA. CDR3 residues: CSVGQGAGETQYF. In DNA form, the CDR3 reads TGCAGCGTTGGACAGGGGGCGGGGGAGACCCAGTACTTC.

This clonotype was seen repeatedly, ten times or more. This chain uses TRBV5-5 with TRBJ1-4, with D perhaps matching TRBD1 (6 bases). The CDR3 is 15 residues long. Germline values: CDR1 SGHKS, CDR2 YYEKEE (reference sequence). V lost 2 bases, J lost 8 bases, and 16 bases lay in between. Written as DNA, the CDR3 is TGTGCCAGCAGCTTCCGGACAGATCGATCCGAAAAACTGTTTTTT. Its protein is CASSFRTDRSEKLFF.

The sample holds many counts of this clonotype. V usage is TRBV5-1 and J usage is TRBJ2-1, with TRBD2 matching 8 bases. The CDR3 is 15 residues long. J was trimmed by 2 bases and V by 2 bases; bases with no gene match: 3. Germline V CDR1 and CDR2: SGHRS, YFSETQ. DNA of the CDR3: TGCGCCAGCAGCTTACCGACTAGCGCCTACAATGAGCAGTTCTTC. Its translation is CASSLPTSAYNEQFF.

At least ten counts were recorded for this clonotype. V usage is TRBV2 and J usage is TRBJ2-3; no definite D call. CDR1 and CDR2 (germline): SNHLY, FYNNEI. The CDR3 is made up of 13 amino acids. Trimming pared 8 bases from V and 6 bases from J, leaving 15 bases between. The CDR3: CASLPTRSDTQYF. The DNA of the CDR3 is TGTGCCAGCCTCCCAACTCGTTCCGATACGCAGTATTTT.

This clonotype has ten or more counts. The chain combines TRBV4-3 with TRBJ1-2, with D unclear. Germline loops: CDR1 LGHNA, CDR2 YSLEER. The CDR3 length is 15 residues. The V gene lost 0 bases and the J gene lost 0 bases, with 8 bases spanning the gap. The CDR3 spells CASSQDSVTNYGYTF. CDR3 bases: TGCGCCAGCAGCCAAGATTCAGTAACTAACTATGGCTACACCTTC.

This clonotype was seen at least ten times. The rearrangement joins TRBV20-1 to TRBJ2-3; 9 nucleotides align to TRBD2. The V gene end was trimmed by 8 bases and the J gene end by 7 bases; junction bases not matched to a gene: 10. The CDR3 is 13 amino acids. The V gene's germline CDR1 is DFQATT and CDR2 SNEGSKA (reference sequence). For the CDR3, the DNA is TGCAGTTCTACTAGCGGGCCCGAGAATACGCAGTATTTT. It codes for CSSTSGPENTQYF.

This clonotype has at least ten counts. The CDR3 nucleotides are TGTGCCAGCCTTGCAATGGCCAGCGGGAGAAGAGGGACCCAGTACTTC. It codes for CASLAMASGRRGTQYF. The chain couples TRBV5-5 to TRBJ2-5, with 8 bases lining up with TRBD2. The CDR3 covers 16 residues. The V gene end was trimmed by 7 bases and the J gene end by 7 bases; junction bases not matched to a gene: 18. Germline CDR1 is SGHKS and CDR2 is YYEKEE (reference sequence).

This clonotype was recorded many times. The chain uses TRBV12-3 or TRBV12-4 and TRBJ1-5; D ambiguous. The CDR3 spans 14 residues. The V gene lost 5 bases and the J gene lost 6 bases, with 14 bases spanning the gap. The CDR3 DNA reads as TGTGCCAGCAGTCTCTGGCGTGCCGTTCAGCCCCAGCATTTT. Amino acids: CASSLWRAVQPQHF.

This clonotype was seen at least ten times. The chain is built from TRBV5-5 and TRBJ1-5; tentative D call: TRBD1 (5 bases). Germline lookup yields CDR1 SGHKS and CDR2 YYEKEE (reference sequence). Trimming left V 4 bases short and J 0 bases short, with 14 bases between. The CDR3 extends over 16 amino acids. CDR3 amino acids: CASSPGREYSNQPQHF. The CDR3 region has the DNA TGTGCCAGCAGCCCGGGCAGGGAGTATAGCAATCAGCCCCAGCATTTT.

This clonotype has at least ten counts. The chain recombines TRBV5-1 with TRBJ2-1; TRBD2 matches 13 bases. There are 19 residues in the CDR3. Looked up from germline, CDR1 is SGHRS and CDR2 is YFSETQ. The V gene end was trimmed by 4 bases and the J gene end by 0 bases; junction bases not matched to a gene: 10. The CDR3 sequence is CASSAGLAGPTSSYNEQFF. The CDR3 DNA reads as TGCGCCAGCAGCGCGGGACTAGCGGGGCCCACTAGCTCCTACAATGAGCAGTTCTTC.

This clonotype appeared many times. The V and J genes are TRBV20-1 and TRBJ1-1; D remains ambiguous. Per the germline V gene, CDR1 is DFQATT and CDR2 is SNEGSKA (reference sequence). The V gene lost 3 bases and the J gene lost 6 bases, with 14 bases spanning the gap. The CDR3 runs 13 residues. CDR3 residues: CSASGGPRAEAFF. The DNA for the CDR3 is TGCAGTGCTAGCGGCGGTCCGCGAGCTGAAGCTTTCTTT.

This clonotype was detected many times. V is TRBV5-1 and J is TRBJ2-1; TRBD2 matches at 14 bases. The CDR3 loop spans 17 amino acids. With 4 bases clipped from V and 7 bases from J, the junction kept 10 bases outside the gene matches. Germline CDR1 SGHRS, CDR2 YFSETQ. The CDR3, as DNA: TGCGCCAGCAGCCAGGTCGGACTAGCGGGAGGTGATAATGAGCAGTTCTTC. It translates to CASSQVGLAGGDNEQFF.

This clonotype was found many times. The rearrangement joins TRBV7-9 to TRBJ1-3; TRBD1 is a possible D gene (5 bases). Trimming cost V 2 bases and J 0 bases, with 14 bases left between them. Germline CDR1 is SEHNR and CDR2 is FQNEAQ (reference sequence). The CDR3 contains 17 residues. The CDR3 here is CASSLSSGTVSGNTIYF. DNA of the CDR3: TGTGCCAGCAGCTTAAGCTCCGGGACGGTCTCTGGAAACACCATATATTTT.

At least ten counts were recorded for this clonotype. The chain is built from TRBV5-1 and TRBJ2-1, with 9 bases aligning to TRBD1. The junction had 6 bases not matched to a gene; V was cut back by 7 bases and J by 7 bases. CDR3 length: 13 amino acids. Germline V lookup: CDR1 SGHRS, CDR2 YFSETQ. The CDR3 loop is CASGGQGQNEQFF. The DNA for the CDR3 is TGCGCCAGCGGAGGACAGGGGCAAAATGAGCAGTTCTTC. Full variable domain (missing parts from reference TRBV5-1 and TRBJ2-1): KAGVTQTPRYLIKTRGQQVTLSCSPISGHRSVSWYQQTPGQGLQFLFEYFSETQRNKGNFPGRFSGRQFSNSRSEMNVSTLELGDSALYLCASGGQGQNEQFFGPGTRLTVL.

This clonotype was found many times. V and J are TRBV7-2 and TRBJ2-7; D is possibly TRBD1 or TRBD2 (5 bases each). The germline CDR1 and CDR2 sequences are SGHTA and FQGNSA. Between the trimmed V and J ends, which lost 2 bases and 1 base, there was a span of 9 bases. The CDR3 has 14 residues. The CDR3 DNA reads as TGTGCCAGCAGCTTAAATGAGGGGTCCTACGAGCAGTACTTC. It yields the protein CASSLNEGSYEQYF.

This clonotype came up many times. This rearrangement joins TRBV7-9 to TRBJ2-6; no clear D. Trimming shortened V by 4 bases and J by 4 bases, and 5 bases separated the two germline ends. The germline V gene has CDR1 SEHNR and CDR2 FQNEAQ (reference sequence). The CDR3 is 13 amino acids. In nucleotides, the CDR3 is TGTGCCAGCAGCTACGCCGGGGCCAACGTCCTGACTTTC. This translates into CASSYAGANVLTF.

This clonotype was counted at least ten times. The V gene is TRBV10-3, the J gene TRBJ2-3; 11 bases align to TRBD2. Trimming at V came to 6 bases and at J to 1 base, leaving 24 bases not matched to a gene. Germline V gene lookup returns CDR1 ENHRY and CDR2 SYGVKD. The CDR3 sequence is 22 residues long. The CDR3 is CAISPLAGVRKSYMRGTDTQYF. DNA for the CDR3: TGTGCCATCAGCCCACTAGCGGGAGTTCGGAAGAGCTATATGAGGGGCACAGATACGCAGTATTTT.

This clonotype appeared many times. This chain links TRBV6-6 with TRBJ2-7, with 7 bases aligning to TRBD2. The germline CDR1 and CDR2 sequences are MNHNY and SVGAGI (reference sequence). J was trimmed by 4 bases and V by 7 bases; bases with no gene match: 7. The CDR3 has 13 residues. CDR3 nucleotides: TGTGCCAGCACCACCGGGACTACGTACGAGCAGTACTTC. As protein: CASTTGTTYEQYF.

The table lists this clonotype with many counts. The chain links TRBV20-1 to TRBJ2-1; tentative D call: TRBD2 (5 bases). This CDR3 has 13 residues. The germline gives CDR1 DFQATT, CDR2 SNEGSKA (reference sequence). V gave up 3 bases and J gave up 5 bases, with 11 bases separating them. As DNA, the CDR3 is TGCAGTGCTAGGGAGGCTGGGCACAATGAGCAGTTCTTC. Its translation: CSAREAGHNEQFF.

This clonotype has at least ten counts. The rearrangement joins TRBV29-1 to TRBJ1-2; TRBD1 might be the D (6 bases). Trimming removed 2 bases at V and 8 bases at J, with 21 bases between. The CDR3 has 15 residues. The V gene's germline CDR1 is SQVTM and CDR2 ANQGSEA. The CDR3 sequence is CSVETGTKSLGGYTF. The CDR3, as DNA: TGCAGCGTTGAAACCGGGACAAAATCTTTGGGAGGCTACACCTTC.

This clonotype occurred many times. The chain combines TRBV5-1 with TRBJ2-7, with 7 bases matching TRBD1. V trimming: 0 bases; J trimming: 4 bases; junction bases outside the gene matches: 4. The CDR3 totals 14 residues. Per the germline V gene, CDR1 is SGHRS and CDR2 is YFSETQ. The CDR3 region is CASSLEDRIYEQYF. CDR3 nucleotides: TGCGCCAGCAGCTTGGAGGACAGGATTTACGAGCAGTACTTC.

This clonotype has at least ten counts. The chain recombines TRBV5-5 with TRBJ1-2, with D perhaps TRBD1 (6 bases). This CDR3 comprises 14 residues. Trimming left V 4 bases short and J 3 bases short, with 13 bases between. In germline, CDR1 is SGHKS, CDR2 YYEKEE (reference sequence). The CDR3 nucleotides read TGTGCCAGCAGCGAAGGAGCAGGGGACTATGGCTACACCTTC. This sequence encodes CASSEGAGDYGYTF.

This clonotype was seen repeatedly, ten times or more. The chain employs TRBV20-1 and TRBJ2-3; TRBD1 matches at 8 bases. The CDR3 loop spans 15 amino acids. Losses at the gene ends were 4 bases for V and 3 bases for J; bases not matched to a gene: 9. CDR1 and CDR2 from the germline V gene are DFQATT and SNEGSKA (reference sequence). For the CDR3, the DNA is TGCAGTGCTAAAACACAGGGGGATGGGACAGATACGCAGTATTTT. This codes for CSAKTQGDGTDTQYF.

This clonotype was recorded at least ten times. The rearrangement links TRBV7-6 to TRBJ2-7; TRBD1 aligns across 10 bases. CDR1 is SGHVS and CDR2 is FNYEAQ in the germline V gene. The CDR3 runs to 17 residues. The J segment lost 4 bases and the V segment lost 2 bases, leaving 11 bases of the junction unmatched. The CDR3: CASSLNPPGQGLYEQYF. The CDR3 DNA reads TGTGCCAGCAGCTTAAACCCCCCGGGACAGGGGCTTTACGAGCAGTACTTC.

This clonotype was counted many times. A much larger clone is a single base away; this may be a read error. The chain couples TRBV21-1 to TRBJ2-2; the DNA was not compared with TRBD1, the D call given in the table. TRBV21-1 is marked as a pseudogene. The CDR3 loop spans 17 amino acids. In DNA, the CDR3 is TGTGCCAGCAGCAAACTACAGGGGGTGGGGAACACCGGGGAGCTGTTTTTT. Protein sequence: CASSKLQGVGNTGELFF.

This clonotype was counted at least ten times. V gene TRBV18 combines with J gene TRBJ1-1; maybe TRBD1 (5 bases). V gave up 2 bases and J gave up 4 bases, with 11 bases separating them. In germline, CDR1 is KGHSH, CDR2 LQKENI. The CDR3 sequence is 14 residues long. As DNA, the CDR3 is TGTGCCAGCTCACCAGGGGGGAAGGGCACTGAAGCTTTCTTT. Translating gives CASSPGGKGTEAFF.

A note on this clonotype: It may be a read error: a sequence one base away is much more abundant. The chain links TRBV6-2 or TRBV6-3 to TRBJ2-2, with D unresolved. Germline V gives CDR1 MNHEY, CDR2 SVGEGT. The CDR3 spans 13 residues. V was shortened by 9 bases and J by 2 bases, with 10 bases between the two germline ends. In nucleotides, the CDR3 is TGTGCCAGTTCAGTATTCAACACCGGGGAGCTGTTTTTT. Translated, it gives CASSVFNTGELFF.